Listed here are 22 T cell receptor beta chains from one sample, sequenced in a study of blood T cells in healthy people across ages. For the second PCR, which ran for 7 to 11 cycles, a sample-barcoded 5' primer and a J-beta primer mix were used. TCRdb reprocessed the 5' RACE reads via MiXCR and lists one record per CDR3 protein. Here the sample spans around 850,000 distinct CDR3 sequences, under 40% being singletons. The sample was blood. The source is a man aged 18 to 30 in good health.

The chain couples TRBV20-1 to TRBJ2-1; 10 positions match TRBD2. CDR1 and CDR2 (germline): DFQATT, SNEGSKA (reference sequence). The CDR3 is made up of 16 amino acids. The trim removed 1 base at V and 2 bases at J, leaving 5 bases unmatched. Here the CDR3 DNA reads TGCAGTGCTAGAGCCATAGCGGGGGGCGCCTACAATGAGCAGTTCTTC. Protein: CSARAIAGGAYNEQFF.

This clonotype was detected a few times. The chain couples TRBV6-6 to TRBJ1-5; D gene uncertain. CDR1 MNHNY and CDR2 SVGAGI come from the germline V gene (reference sequence). Trimming cost V 4 bases and J 7 bases, with 11 bases left between them. The CDR3 consists of 13 residues. Written as DNA, the CDR3 is TGTGCCAGCAGTTTTACTGGACGCCAGCCCCAGCATTTT. Amino acid sequence: CASSFTGRQPQHF.

There are many counts of this clonotype. V is TRBV6-6 and J is TRBJ2-3; 7 nucleotides line up with TRBD1. This CDR3 has 16 amino acids. V dropped 2 bases and J dropped 2; count of bases not matched to a gene: 7. Germline CDR1 reads MNHNY; CDR2 reads SVGAGI (reference sequence). In DNA, the CDR3 is TGTGCCAGCAGTTACGGCAGGGGGATATCCACAGATACGCAGTATTTT. This translates into CASSYGRGISTDTQYF.

J is TRBJ1-2 and V is TRBV15; D is ambiguous. CDR1 is LNHNV and CDR2 is YYDKDF in the germline V gene (reference sequence). V was cut by 1 base and J by 4 bases, with 7 bases left in between. CDR3 length: 13 amino acids. For the CDR3, the DNA is TGTGCCACCAGCAGAGGTCCAGTCTATGGCTACACCTTC. Protein product: CATSRGPVYGYTF.

This chain connects TRBV20-1 to TRBJ2-7, with D maybe TRBD2 (6 bases). V shed 3 bases and J shed 3 bases, with 15 bases lying between them. The CDR3 is made up of 14 amino acids. Germline V gene lookup returns CDR1 DFQATT and CDR2 SNEGSKA (reference sequence). The CDR3 reads CSASAGTDVYEQYF. For the CDR3, the DNA is TGCAGTGCTAGTGCCGGGACTGACGTCTACGAGCAGTACTTC.

The chain employs TRBV20-1 and TRBJ1-2, with 8 bases that match TRBD1. Germline CDR1 and CDR2: DFQATT and SNEGSKA (reference sequence). The CDR3 loop spans 11 amino acids. V trimming: 8 bases; J trimming: 4 bases; junction bases outside the gene matches: 3. CDR3 region: CSCTGGYGYTF. Here the CDR3 DNA reads TGCAGTTGTACAGGGGGCTATGGCTACACCTTC.

Of note for this clonotype: A read error may explain this, as a much larger clone is one base away. The rearrangement links TRBV2 to TRBJ2-4, with 9 nucleotides matching TRBD2. V was pared by 7 bases and J by 13 bases, with 17 bases of the junction left unmatched. Germline CDR1 and CDR2: SNHLY and FYNNEI. CDR3 length equals 15 residues. In DNA, the CDR3 is TGTGCCAGCAACCTAGCGGGGTTGTCGCGGAATGAGCAGTACTTC. It encodes CASNLAGLSRNEQYF.

Worth noting for this clonotype: A clone one base away is much larger, so this may be a read error. V is TRBV10-3 and J is TRBJ2-1; D not certain. The V gene's germline CDR1 is ENHRY and CDR2 SYGVKD. The ends were cut back, 3 bases at V and 4 bases at J, with 4 bases in the middle. This CDR3 has 12 residues. CDR3 amino acids: CAISDGYNEQFF. The DNA for the CDR3 is TGTGCCATCAGTGATGGGTACAATGAGCAGTTCTTC.

This clonotype was found a few times. A much larger clone sits a single nucleotide away, making a read error possible. The chain joins TRBV4-3 to TRBJ2-4; either TRBD1 or TRBD2 may fit D (5 bases each). The germline CDR1 and CDR2 sequences are LGHNA and YSLEER. The CDR3 totals 12 residues. V lost 0 bases, J lost 13 bases, and 10 bases lay in between. CDR3 sequence reads: CASSQDMGEQYF. The CDR3 region has the DNA TGCGCCAGCAGCCAAGATATGGGGGAGCAGTACTTC.

The table lists this clonotype with a few counts. J is TRBJ1-2 and V is TRBV27; no definite D call. V lost 0 bases, J lost 8 bases, and 7 bases lay in between. Germline CDR1 is MNHEY and CDR2 is SMNVEV (reference sequence). The CDR3 runs to 12 residues. The CDR3 here is CASSLSKGGYTF. The CDR3 nucleotides read TGTGCCAGCAGTTTATCGAAGGGAGGCTACACCTTC.

This clonotype was observed a handful of times. CDR3 bases: TGCGCCAGCAGCTTGGATAGTGGATACCAAGAGACCCAGTACTTC. It encodes CASSLDSGYQETQYF. The gene calls are TRBV5-1 and TRBJ2-5; no definite D call. The germline CDR1 and CDR2 sequences are SGHRS and YFSETQ. With 0 bases removed from V and 0 bases from J, the gap between germline ends came to 9 bases. CDR3 length: 15 residues.

CDR3: CASREQGPSNQPQHF. CDR3 sequence (DNA): TGTGCCAGCAGGGAACAGGGACCTAGCAATCAGCCCCAGCATTTT. The V and J genes are TRBV2 and TRBJ1-5; D might be TRBD1 (6 bases). The CDR3 spans 15 residues. The germline V and J ends were trimmed by 6 bases and 0 bases, with 12 bases remaining between them. Germline CDR1 reads SNHLY; CDR2 reads FYNNEI.

The gene calls are TRBV5-1 and TRBJ2-1, with a possible D match to TRBD1 (6 bases). Deletions cut 4 bases from V and 5 bases from J, with 13 bases between. The CDR3 covers 14 residues. Germline CDR1 SGHRS, CDR2 YFSETQ. The CDR3 bases are TGCGCCAGCAGCGTGGGGGCCCTCCACAATGAGCAGTTCTTC. Residues: CASSVGALHNEQFF.

This clonotype was seen only a few times. The rearrangement links TRBV20-1 to TRBJ2-1; 8 nucleotides agree with TRBD1. The CDR3 covers 15 residues. Germline CDR1 is DFQATT and CDR2 is SNEGSKA (reference sequence). J was trimmed by 3 bases and V by 5 bases; bases with no gene match: 9. CDR3 sequence reads: CSAPTGTGHYNEQFF. The CDR3 DNA sequence: TGCAGTGCTCCGACCGGGACAGGACACTACAATGAGCAGTTCTTC.

This clonotype was counted only a few times. The V gene is TRBV12-3 or TRBV12-4, the J gene TRBJ1-2; 7 nucleotides align to TRBD1. The length of the CDR3 is 16 residues. V lost 7 bases and J lost 5; bases outside the gene matches: 16. The CDR3 nucleotides are TGTGCCAGCACCCTCCTATGGGGACAGAACTCTTATGGCTACACCTTC. This sequence encodes CASTLLWGQNSYGYTF.

V is TRBV7-6 and J is TRBJ2-7, with TRBD1 as a possible D gene (6 bases). Germline lookup yields CDR1 SGHVS and CDR2 FNYEAQ. The V and J ends lost 2 bases and 5 bases respectively, with 10 bases between them. CDR3 length: 13 amino acids. The CDR3 loop is CASSLYRADEQYF. CDR3 bases: TGTGCCAGCAGCTTATACAGGGCCGACGAGCAGTACTTC.

As regards this clonotype: A much larger clone sits a single nucleotide away, making a read error possible. The genes are TRBV4-1 and TRBJ2-3; possible D gene TRBD2, 5 bases. The CDR3 is made up of 14 amino acids. V dropped 0 bases and J dropped 8 bases, with 12 bases sitting between them. The germline V gene has CDR1 MGHRA and CDR2 YSYEKL. The chain's CDR3 is CASSQDRSGGTQYF. The CDR3 DNA reads as TGCGCCAGCAGCCAAGATCGGAGTGGAGGTACGCAGTATTTT.

This chain uses TRBV7-9 with TRBJ1-6; D ambiguous. The CDR3 contains 12 residues. CDR1 and CDR2 from the germline V gene are SEHNR and FQNEAQ (reference sequence). Trimming stripped 5 bases from V and 15 bases from J, with 14 bases between. The CDR3 spells CASSQSDLSLHF. CDR3 DNA sequence: TGTGCCAGCAGCCAATCGGACCTCAGCCTCCACTTT.

This sequence joins TRBV2 and TRBJ2-1, with no clear D. The CDR3 covers 11 residues. Trimming took off 4 bases at V and 10 bases at J, with 8 bases between the two ends. Germline lookup yields CDR1 SNHLY and CDR2 FYNNEI. The CDR3, as DNA: TGTGCCAGCAGTGTTTCCTACGAGCAGTTCTTC. Protein product: CASSVSYEQFF.

The rearrangement links TRBV4-2 to TRBJ1-1; D is possibly TRBD1 (5 bases). The CDR3 has 15 amino acids. CDR1 LGHNA and CDR2 YNFKEQ come from the germline V gene. V gave up 4 bases and J gave up 4 bases, with 16 bases separating them. This chain's CDR3 is CASSLQDGGGTEAFF. CDR3 DNA sequence: TGTGCCAGCAGCCTTCAAGATGGGGGGGGCACTGAAGCTTTCTTT.

The CDR3 spells CASSRGLAGPYEQYF. The CDR3 DNA reads TGTGCCAGCAGTCGGGGACTAGCGGGACCCTACGAGCAGTACTTC. The genes are TRBV16 and TRBJ2-4; TRBD2 matches at 13 bases. The J call may not be correct, given that the DNA end is closer to TRBJ2-7. Germline assignment: CDR1 KGHSY and CDR2 FQNENV. This CDR3 spans 15 amino acids.

In the case of this clonotype: With a much larger clone just one base away, this may be a read error. The chain carries TRBV5-1 and TRBJ2-7; 10 positions agree with TRBD1. This CDR3 has 14 amino acids. The junction had 8 bases not matched to a gene; V was cut back by 6 bases and J by 5 bases. Germline CDR1 reads SGHRS; CDR2 reads YFSETQ. The CDR3, as DNA: TGCGCCAGCACCCGATCCGGGACAGGGGACGAGCAGTACTTC. Its protein product is CASTRSGTGDEQYF. Using reference TRBV5-1 and TRBJ2-7 for the parts outside the CDR3, the full variable domain is KAGVTQTPRYLIKTRGQQVTLSCSPISGHRSVSWYQQTPGQGLQFLFEYFSETQRNKGNFPGRFSGRQFSNSRSEMNVSTLELGDSALYLCASTRSGTGDEQYFGPGTRLTVT.